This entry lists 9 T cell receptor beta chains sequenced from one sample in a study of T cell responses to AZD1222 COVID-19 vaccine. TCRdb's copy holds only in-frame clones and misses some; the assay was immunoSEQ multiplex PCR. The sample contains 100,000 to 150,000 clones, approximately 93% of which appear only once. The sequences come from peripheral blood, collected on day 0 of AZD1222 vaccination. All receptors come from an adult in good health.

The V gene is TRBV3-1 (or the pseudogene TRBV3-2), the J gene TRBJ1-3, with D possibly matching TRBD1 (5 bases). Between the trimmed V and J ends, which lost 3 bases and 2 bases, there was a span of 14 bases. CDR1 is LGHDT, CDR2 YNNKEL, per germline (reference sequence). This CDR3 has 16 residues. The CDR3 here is CASSHSAGSPGNTIYF. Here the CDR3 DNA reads TGTGCCAGCAGCCATTCGGCAGGGAGCCCTGGAAACACCATATATTTT.

The CDR3 DNA sequence: TGTGCCAGCAGGGTGGACGGATCCTATAATTCACCCCTCCACTTT. Translating it yields CASRVDGSYNSPLHF. The chain recombines TRBV7-8 with TRBJ1-6; D gene uncertain. This CDR3 has 15 residues. Germline values: CDR1 SGHVS, CDR2 FQNEAQ. The germline V and J ends were trimmed by 6 bases and 1 base, with 10 bases remaining between them.

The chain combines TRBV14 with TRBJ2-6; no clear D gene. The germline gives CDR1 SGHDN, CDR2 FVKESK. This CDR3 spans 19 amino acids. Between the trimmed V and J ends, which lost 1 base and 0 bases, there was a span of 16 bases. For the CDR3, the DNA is TGTGCCAGCAGCCAAGGAGCCAAGACGTTTCACTCTGGGGCCAACGTCCTGACTTTC. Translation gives CASSQGAKTFHSGANVLTF.

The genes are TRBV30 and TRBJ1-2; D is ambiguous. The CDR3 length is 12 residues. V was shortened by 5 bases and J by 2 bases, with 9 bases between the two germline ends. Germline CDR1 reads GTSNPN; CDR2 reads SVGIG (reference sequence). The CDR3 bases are TGTGCCTGGGGAAGGTCCAACTATGGCTACACCTTC. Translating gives CAWGRSNYGYTF.

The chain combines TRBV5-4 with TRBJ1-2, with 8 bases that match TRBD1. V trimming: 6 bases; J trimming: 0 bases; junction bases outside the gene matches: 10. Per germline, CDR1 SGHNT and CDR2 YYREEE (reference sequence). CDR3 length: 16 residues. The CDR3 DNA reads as TGTGCCAGCACCCCCGGGACAGGAAACTCTAACTATGGCTACACCTTC. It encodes CASTPGTGNSNYGYTF. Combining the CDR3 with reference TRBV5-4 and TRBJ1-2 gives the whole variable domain ETGVTQSPTHLIKTRGQQVTLRCSSQSGHNTVSWYQQALGQGPQFIFQYYREEENGRGNFPPRFSGLQFPNYSSELNVNALELDDSALYLCASTPGTGNSNYGYTFGSGTRLTVV.

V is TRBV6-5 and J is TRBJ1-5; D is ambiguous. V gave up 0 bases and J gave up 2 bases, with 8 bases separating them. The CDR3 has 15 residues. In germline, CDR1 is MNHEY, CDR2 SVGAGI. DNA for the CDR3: TGTGCCAGCAGTTACTCTCCGGTGGGCAATCAGCCCCAGCATTTT. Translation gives CASSYSPVGNQPQHF.

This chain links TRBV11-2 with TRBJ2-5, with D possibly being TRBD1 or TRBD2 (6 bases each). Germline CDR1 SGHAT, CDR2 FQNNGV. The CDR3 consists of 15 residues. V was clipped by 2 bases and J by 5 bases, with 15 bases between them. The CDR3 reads CASSLRPGAQETQYF. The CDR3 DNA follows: TGTGCCAGCAGCTTAAGACCGGGGGCCCAGGAGACCCAGTACTTC.

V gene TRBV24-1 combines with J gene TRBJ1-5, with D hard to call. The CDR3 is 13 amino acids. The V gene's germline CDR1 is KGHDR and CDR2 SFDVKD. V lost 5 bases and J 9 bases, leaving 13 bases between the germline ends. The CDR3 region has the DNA TGTGCCACCAGTGGATATGGGGAGGGGCCCCAGCATTTT. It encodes CATSGYGEGPQHF.

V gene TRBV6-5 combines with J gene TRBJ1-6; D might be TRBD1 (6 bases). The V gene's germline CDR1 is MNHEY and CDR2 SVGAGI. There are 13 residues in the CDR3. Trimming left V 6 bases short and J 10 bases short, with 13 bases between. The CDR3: CASSPNRESPLHF. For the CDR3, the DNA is TGTGCCAGCAGCCCCAACAGGGAATCACCCCTCCACTTT.